The rows below give T cell receptor beta chains drawn from one sample of a study of T cell clones after liver transplantation. Clones were read by immunoSEQ multiplex PCR, and TCRdb kept only the in-frame ones, dropping some. The profile shows about 45,000 clones, roughly 86% of them singletons. This specimen consisted of CD4+ T cells from blood, obtained 24 months after liver transplant. The origin of the receptors is a human patient who received a liver transplant. Some T cells could come from the graft donor. Each CDR3 is given with its conserved first and last residue. D genes are given only for firm matches. Clone size is stated in some rows and not others, as once, few, many or a class when expanded.

TRBJ2-4 | - | TRBV6-5 | - | TGTGCCAGCAGTTACTCGGTTGGTAGCATTCAGTACTTC | CASSYSVGSIQYF
TRBJ2-1 | once | TRBV12-5 | - | TGTGCTAGTACAGGAGGGAGCTCCTACAATGAGCAGTTCTTC | CASTGGSSYNEQFF
TRBJ2-3 | - | TRBV6-1 | TRBD2 | TGTGCCAGCAGTGCCCCGGGACTACCCACAGATACGCAGTATTTT | CASSAPGLPTDTQYF
TRBJ2-7 | - | TRBV30 | - | TGTGCCTGGACCGAAGGGGCCCAGCGGGCCGCGTACTTC | CAWTEGAQRAAYF
TRBJ2-5 | - | TRBV19 | TRBD1 | TGTGCCAGTAGAGCCACAGGGGGAGAGACCCAGTACTTC | CASRATGGETQYF
TRBJ1-1 | - | TRBV7-3 | - | TGTGCCAGCAGCTCCCAGGGGCACACTGAAGCTTTCTTT | CASSSQGHTEAFF
TRBJ2-7 | - | TRBV6-5 | - | TGTGCCAGCAGTTACCAGACAGGACGTGGGCTCGACGAGCAGTACTTC | CASSYQTGRGLDEQYF
TRBJ2-5 | - | TRBV5-4 | - | TGTGCCAGCACCTCTTCCCCGGGGGGCCGACAAGAGACCCAGTACTTC | CASTSSPGGRQETQYF
TRBJ2-3 | - | TRBV7-2 | TRBD1 | TGTGCCAGCAGCTTCGCCGGCAGGGGGAGCACAGATACGCAGTATTTT | CASSFAGRGSTDTQYF
TRBJ1-1 | - | TRBV5-1 | - | TGCGCCAGCAGCTTGGATCACTTAATTGAAGCTTTCTTT | CASSLDHLIEAFF
TRBJ1-3 | - | TRBV9 | - | TGTGCCAGCAGCCCCGGAGGGAGGTTTGCTGGAAACACCATATATTTT | CASSPGGRFAGNTIYF
TRBJ1-1 | - | TRBV29-1 | - | TGCAGCGTTGAAGTGGGGGGGTACAGACTTGGGACTGAAGCTTTCTTT | CSVEVGGYRLGTEAFF
TRBJ1-2 | - | TRBV6-6 | - | TGTGCCAGCAGTTTGACAGAATCTTATGGCTACACCTTC | CASSLTESYGYTF
TRBJ2-7 | once | TRBV19 | - | TGTGCCAGTAGTATAGCCCCGGACAGAGGGATCGAGCAGTACTTC | CASSIAPDRGIEQYF
TRBJ2-7 | - | TRBV5-1 | TRBD1 | TGCGCCAGCAGCTTGGACGGACAGGGACGAAACGAGCAGTACTTC | CASSLDGQGRNEQYF
TRBJ1-6 | - | TRBV6-5 | - | TGTGCCAGCAGAAACTTAACAGGGTCACCCCTCCACTTT | CASRNLTGSPLHF
TRBJ1-2 | - | TRBV6-5 | TRBD1 | TGTGCCAGCAGCCCTCTCGGACAGGCTAACTATGGCTACACCTTC | CASSPLGQANYGYTF
TRBJ1-5 | - | TRBV5-4 | - | TGTGCCAGCAGCCCGGAGCCCCAGGGGAATCAGCCCCAGCATTTT | CASSPEPQGNQPQHF
TRBJ2-7 | - | TRBV4-1 | TRBD2 | TGCGCCAGCAGCCATCCAGCGGGAGGATTCGGCGAGCAGTACTTC | CASSHPAGGFGEQYF
TRBJ1-1 | - | TRBV5-8 | TRBD1 | TGTGCCAGCAGCTTTCGGGACAGCCCGAACACTGAAGCTTTCTTT | CASSFRDSPNTEAFF
TRBJ2-3 | - | TRBV5-5 | - | TGTGCCAGCAGCTTGAACGCAGATACGCAGTATTTT | CASSLNADTQYF
TRBJ2-1 | - | TRBV11-3 | TRBD2 | TGTGCCAGCAGCAGCAGACCGGGACTAGATGACAATGAGCAGTTCTTC | CASSSRPGLDDNEQFF
TRBJ1-1 | - | TRBV5-1 | TRBD1 | TGCGCCAGCAGCCCGGAGACAGGGGGAGTTGCTGAAGCTTTCTTT | CASSPETGGVAEAFF
TRBJ2-3 | - | TRBV5-1 | TRBD2 | TGCGCCAGCAGCTTGGCCGGGACTAGCGGTAGCACAGATACGCAGTATTTT | CASSLAGTSGSTDTQYF
TRBJ2-7 | - | TRBV7-2 | - | TGTGCCAGCAGCCGCCTGATGCGGGCCTACGAGCAGTACTTC | CASSRLMRAYEQYF
TRBJ1-3 | - | TRBV9 | - | TGTGCCAGCAGCGTAGCAGGGCTAGGAAACACCATATATTTT | CASSVAGLGNTIYF
TRBJ1-1 | - | TRBV15 | - | TGTGCCACCAGCAGTCCTCATCGGGGGTTCACTGAAGCTTTCTTT | CATSSPHRGFTEAFF
TRBJ1-5 | - | TRBV5-1 | TRBD1 | TGCGCCAGCAGCTTGGGTCCTCTGGGACAGGCCAATCAGCCCCAGCATTTT | CASSLGPLGQANQPQHF
TRBJ1-5 | - | TRBV6-6 | TRBD1 | TGTGCCAGCACCAAGACAGGGGGCGGCATCAATCAGCCCCAGCATTTT | CASTKTGGGINQPQHF
TRBJ1-4 | - | TRBV7-6 | - | TGTGCCAGCAGCTTGCGACCCGGGAATGAAAAACTGTTTTTT | CASSLRPGNEKLFF
TRBJ1-3 | - | TRBV4-2 | - | TGTGCCAGCAGCCAGGCAGGTATATCGGCTGGAAACACCATATATTTT | CASSQAGISAGNTIYF
TRBJ2-3 | - | TRBV30 | - | TGTGCCTGGATCGGAGTAGCGGCCAGCACAGATACGCAGTATTTT | CAWIGVAASTDTQYF
TRBJ2-1 | - | TRBV5-1 | - | TGCGCCAGCAGCTTGGTAACAAACAATGAGCAGTTCTTC | CASSLVTNNEQFF
TRBJ2-7 | - | TRBV5-1 | TRBD2 | TGCGCCAGCAGCGATGGGGACTTAGCGGGGGAGCAGTACTTC | CASSDGDLAGEQYF
TRBJ1-1 | few | TRBV5-4 | TRBD1 | TGTGCCAGCAGCATAGACAGGGGGAGCACTGAAGCTTTCTTT | CASSIDRGSTEAFF
TRBJ2-5 | - | TRBV5-8 | TRBD2 | TGTGCCAGCAGCTTGTTCGTGGGAGGGACCGGAGGGGAGACCCAGTACTTC | CASSLFVGGTGGETQYF
TRBJ1-2 | - | TRBV4-1 | TRBD1 | TGCGCCAGCAGCCAAGATCCCCAGGACAGGGGATATGGCTACACCTTC | CASSQDPQDRGYGYTF
TRBJ2-4 | - | TRBV23-1 | - | TGCGCCAGCAGTCTTTGGGGTAACATTCAGTACTTC | CASSLWGNIQYF
TRBJ2-1 | - | TRBV9 | - | TGTGCCAGCAGCCCCGGGGAAGGCTCCTACAATGAGCAGTTCTTC | CASSPGEGSYNEQFF
TRBJ2-3 | - | TRBV6-1 | - | TGTGCCAGCAGTGACAGGGCCGAAGGCACAGATACGCAGTATTTT | CASSDRAEGTDTQYF
TRBJ2-7 | - | TRBV7-2 | - | TGTGCCAGCAGCTTGGAACTAGCTCGCGAGCAGTACTTC | CASSLELAREQYF
TRBJ2-1 | - | TRBV15 | TRBD2 | TGTGCCACCAGCAGAGATGGGGGGGGATCTTTGGAGAGGATCTTC | CATSRDGGGSLERIF
TRBJ2-5 | - | TRBV7-8 | TRBD1 | TGTGCCAGCAGCTTTCAGGGGGCGGAGACCCAGTACTTC | CASSFQGAETQYF